The source of this T cell receptor beta chain is a study of cytomegalovirus exposure and HLA in healthy donors. Notes on the study in general: In vitro work confirmed that a few CMV-associated chains recognize CMV antigens. The majority of TCR sequences were rare, yet some public TCRs appeared in many donors. Clusters of TCRs from the first cohort tended to co-occur in the roughly 120 validation repertoires (as a later analysis found).

Note on this clone: The antigen remains unidentified.

Method: immunoSEQ multiplex PCR; TCRdb's copy keeps in-frame clones and lacks some. The sample holds 200,000 to 250,000 clones; over 65% are singletons and the top ten take around 5.4%. These donors were members of the approximately 110-subject validation cohort, a group separate from the approximately 670-subject first cohort. There are 17 residues in the CDR3. From germline, CDR1 is SGHVS and CDR2 FQNEAQ. J gave up 2 bases and V 6 bases, and 11 bases lay outside the gene matches. The sequence was obtained from a woman aged 18-35 years in good health and CMV-seronegative. V and J are TRBV7-8 and TRBJ1-5, with 9 nucleotides matching TRBD1. Material for sequencing was PBMCs. The CDR3 protein is CASSLGQGGFGNQPQHF. CDR3 sequence (DNA): TGTGCCAGCAGTTTGGGACAGGGTGGTTTCGGCAATCAGCCCCAGCATTTT.